The 17 T cell receptor beta chains in this list originate from one sample, sequenced in a study of lymphopenia after photon versus proton radiotherapy. Measured with immunoSEQ multiplex PCR; TCRdb has only the in-frame clones, and not every one. This table holds under 20,000 clones, 85% to 95% found once. The sample in question was peripheral blood, obtained from a patient treated with photon-based radiotherapy. These TCRs come from a man aged 55 to 70 with pancreatic cancer.

This clone has only one observation. The chain has TRBV4-2 and TRBJ1-5; perhaps TRBD1 as D (5 bases). CDR1 LGHNA and CDR2 YNFKEQ come from the germline V gene. V shed 8 bases and J shed 0 bases, with 14 bases lying between them. The CDR3 has 15 residues. The CDR3 region has the DNA TGTGCCAGCGCGGGGGGAGGCGATAGCAATCAGCCCCAGCATTTT. Translated: CASAGGGDSNQPQHF.

CDR3 protein: CASYPARPETQYF. Here the CDR3 DNA reads TGTGCCAGCTACCCAGCCCGCCCAGAGACCCAGTACTTC. The rearrangement joins TRBV6-1 to TRBJ2-5; D is unclear. The CDR3 runs to 13 residues. Trimming took 8 bases from V and 4 from J, leaving 14 bases between them. The germline gives CDR1 MNHNS, CDR2 SASEGT.

This rearrangement joins TRBV7-6 to TRBJ2-3; unclear D gene. The CDR3 consists of 14 residues. Between the trimmed V and J ends, which lost 0 bases and 12 bases, there was a span of 16 bases. Germline loops: CDR1 SGHVS, CDR2 FNYEAQ. In nucleotides, the CDR3 is TGTGCCAGCAGCTTAGCAGATCAGCACAGATACCAGTATTTT. It specifies CASSLADQHRYQYF.

The V call is TRBV30, the J call TRBJ1-4, with D perhaps TRBD1 (5 bases). The CDR3 has 13 residues. Between the trimmed V and J ends, which lost 8 bases and 0 bases, there was a span of 10 bases. The germline V gene encodes CDR1 GTSNPN and CDR2 SVGIG (reference sequence). In DNA, the CDR3 is TGTGCCCGTGGGGGAGCAACTAATGAAAAACTGTTTTTT. This codes for CARGGATNEKLFF.

The genes are TRBV5-1 and TRBJ2-5, with D perhaps matching TRBD1 (6 bases). Between the trimmed V and J ends, which lost 4 bases and 0 bases, there was a span of 10 bases. Germline CDR1 reads SGHRS; CDR2 reads YFSETQ. The CDR3 spans 14 residues. The CDR3 here is CASSNGQNQETQYF. Written as DNA, the CDR3 is TGCGCCAGCAGCAACGGACAGAACCAAGAGACCCAGTACTTC.

The chain carries TRBV19 and TRBJ2-1; 8 bases align to TRBD2. CDR1 is LNHDA and CDR2 is SQIVND in the germline V gene (reference sequence). V was pared by 2 bases and J by 6 bases, with 9 bases of the junction left unmatched. The CDR3 contains 16 residues. CDR3 bases: TGTGCCAGTAGTATAAATCGGGGGGGCCGATTCAATGAGCAGTTCTTC. Encoded protein: CASSINRGGRFNEQFF.

V usage is TRBV19 and J usage is TRBJ2-3; 14 bases map to TRBD2. CDR3 size: 17 residues. Germline V gene lookup returns CDR1 LNHDA and CDR2 SQIVND (reference sequence). V shed 3 bases, J shed 6 bases, and the junction held 8 bases outside the gene matches. In DNA, the CDR3 is TGTGCCAGTAGTATTTCCCGGACTAGCGGGGGGATGGATACGCAGTATTTT. Translating it yields CASSISRTSGGMDTQYF. The whole variable domain, filled in from reference TRBV19 and TRBJ2-3, reads DGGITQSPKYLFRKEGQNVTLSCEQNLNHDAMYWYRQDPGQGLRLIYYSQIVNDFQKGDIAEGYSVSREKKESFPLTVTSAQKNPTAFYLCASSISRTSGGMDTQYFGPGTRLTVL.

The chain has TRBV6-1 and TRBJ1-1; D ambiguous. This CDR3 has 12 residues. V was trimmed by 4 bases and J by 5 bases, leaving 8 bases between them. From germline, CDR1 is MNHNS and CDR2 SASEGT. CDR3 sequence: CASSVRGTEAFF. CDR3 bases: TGTGCCAGCAGTGTCAGAGGAACTGAAGCTTTCTTT.

This chain connects TRBV6-4 to TRBJ2-3; 9 bases line up with TRBD2. V lost 2 bases to trimming and J lost 4 bases; unmatched junction nucleotides: 4. This CDR3 is built from 15 residues. Germline V gene lookup returns CDR1 MRHNA and CDR2 SNTAGT. The CDR3, as DNA: TGTGCCAGCAGTGACAGGCTAGCGGGGTCAGATACGCAGTATTTT. This sequence encodes CASSDRLAGSDTQYF.

This clone was counted once. This sequence joins TRBV6-5 and TRBJ2-1; D tentatively fits TRBD1 or TRBD2 (6 bases each). The CDR3 consists of 16 residues. The germline gives CDR1 MNHEY, CDR2 SVGAGI. The V and J ends lost 2 bases and 0 bases respectively, with 11 bases between them. DNA of the CDR3: TGTGCCAGCAGTTACGGGGGGCTCAGCTCCTACAATGAGCAGTTCTTC. Its translation is CASSYGGLSSYNEQFF.

The chain employs TRBV2 and TRBJ2-1; 11 bases fit TRBD2. This CDR3 is built from 16 residues. Germline CDR1 and CDR2: SNHLY and FYNNEI. V dropped 4 bases and J dropped 6; count of bases not matched to a gene: 8. CDR3 nucleotides: TGTGCCAGCAGTGCCCTGGGAACTAGCGGGGGCAATGAGCAGTTCTTC. Translation: CASSALGTSGGNEQFF. Full variable domain (outside the CDR3, taken from reference TRBV2 and TRBJ2-1): EPEVTQTPSHQVTQMGQEVILRCVPISNHLYFYWYRQILGQKVEFLVSFYNNEISEKSEIFDDQFSVERPDGSNFTLKIRSTKLEDSAMYFCASSALGTSGGNEQFFGPGTRLTVL.

The chain combines TRBV5-1 with TRBJ1-2; D ambiguous. This CDR3 is 15 amino acids long. Germline V gene data show CDR1 as SGHRS and CDR2 as YFSETQ. The V and J ends lost 0 bases and 4 bases respectively, with 13 bases between them. The CDR3 bases are TGCGCCAGCAGCTTGGGACCGCCAGAGAGCTATGGCTACACCTTC. Its translation: CASSLGPPESYGYTF.

The V call is TRBV7-2, the J call TRBJ2-7; D ambiguous. This CDR3 has 13 residues. Germline V lookup: CDR1 SGHTA, CDR2 FQGNSA. V was shortened by 5 bases and J by 9 bases, with 17 bases between the two germline ends. This CDR3 is CASSAVPLGWQYF. CDR3 nucleotides: TGTGCCAGCAGCGCTGTGCCCCTGGGGTGGCAGTACTTC.

This chain joins TRBV12-5 and TRBJ2-5, with D possibly TRBD2 on 5 matching bases. Germline CDR1 is LGHNT and CDR2 is FRNRAP. The CDR3 contains 17 residues. V was shortened by 1 base and J by 5 bases, with 20 bases between the two germline ends. The DNA of the CDR3 is TGTGCTAGTGGTTTGGGGGCTCGTGGGCAATCGGGGGAGACCCAGTACTTC. Translating it yields CASGLGARGQSGETQYF. Combining the CDR3 with reference TRBV12-5 and TRBJ2-5 gives the whole variable domain DARVTQTPRHKVTEMGQEVTMRCQPILGHNTVFWYRQTMMQGLELLAYFRNRAPLDDSGMPKDRFSAEMPDATLATLKIQPSEPRDSAVYFCASGLGARGQSGETQYFGPGTRLLVL.

This chain uses TRBV6-5 with TRBJ1-2, with D uncertain. With 7 bases removed from V and 5 bases from J, the gap between germline ends came to 17 bases. CDR1 is MNHEY and CDR2 is SVGAGI in the germline V gene. The CDR3 contains 14 residues. DNA of the CDR3: TGTGCCAGCATCCCGAGTGGCAGAGGATATGGCTACACCTTC. Amino acid sequence: CASIPSGRGYGYTF.

J is TRBJ2-7 and V is TRBV11-3; D is unclear. V was clipped by 4 bases and J by 2 bases, with 3 bases between them. Germline V lookup: CDR1 SGHNT, CDR2 YENEEA. The CDR3 spans 11 residues. The DNA of the CDR3 is TGTGCCAGCAGCTCGGCCTACGAGCAGTACTTC. Protein: CASSSAYEQYF.

The CDR3 nucleotides are TGTGCCAGCAGCTTTGGGGGAGACTACAATGAGCAGTTCTTC. Its translation is CASSFGGDYNEQFF. The V and J genes are TRBV11-2 and TRBJ2-1; D possibly matches TRBD1 or TRBD2 (5 bases each). The germline V gene encodes CDR1 SGHAT and CDR2 FQNNGV. V was clipped by 3 bases and J by 3 bases, with 9 bases between them. CDR3 length: 14 amino acids.